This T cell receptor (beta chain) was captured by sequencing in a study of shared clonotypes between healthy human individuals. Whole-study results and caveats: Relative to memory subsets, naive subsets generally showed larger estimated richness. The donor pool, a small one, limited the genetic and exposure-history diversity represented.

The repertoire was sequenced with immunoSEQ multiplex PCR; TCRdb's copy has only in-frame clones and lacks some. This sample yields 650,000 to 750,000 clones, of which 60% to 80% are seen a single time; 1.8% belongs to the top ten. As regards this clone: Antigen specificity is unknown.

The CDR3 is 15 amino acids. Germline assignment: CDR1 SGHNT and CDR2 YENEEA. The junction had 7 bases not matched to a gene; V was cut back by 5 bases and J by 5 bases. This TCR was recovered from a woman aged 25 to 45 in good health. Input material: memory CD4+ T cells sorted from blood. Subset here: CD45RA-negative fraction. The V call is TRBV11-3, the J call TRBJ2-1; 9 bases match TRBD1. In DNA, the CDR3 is TGTGCCAGCAGCCTTGGACAGGGGTCCGACAATGAGCAGTTCTTC. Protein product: CASSLGQGSDNEQFF.